A single sample is the source of the 19 T cell receptor beta chains below, sequenced in a study of cytotoxic CD8 clonotypes in ibrutinib-treated CLL (dated by TCRdb to 2020 to 2023). Receptor libraries were prepared by the immunoSEQ multiplex PCR assay. TCRdb obtained this table from immuneACCESS and retained in-frame rearrangements with V and J assigned. These tables miss some clones; where compared with another copy, unresolved V genes account for less than half of the shortfall, and the remainder is unexplained. The sample yields fewer than 400,000 clones; over 55% were counted once. Jointly, the top ten make up 6% to 6.5% of the sample. Sequences were derived from PBMCs, sampled after 36 months of ibrutinib treatment. These receptors originate from a human donor with chronic lymphocytic leukemia.

The rearrangement links TRBV5-5 to TRBJ1-2, with unresolved D. In germline, CDR1 is SGHKS, CDR2 YYEKEE (reference sequence). This CDR3 has 15 amino acids. V lost 0 bases, J lost 3 bases, and 12 bases lay in between. The CDR3, as DNA: TGTGCCAGCAGCTTGGAGATGTTTTTAGACTATGGCTACACCTTC. This sequence encodes CASSLEMFLDYGYTF.

This chain uses TRBV6-6 with TRBJ1-1; TRBD1 matches at 7 bases. Germline CDR1 is MNHNY and CDR2 is SVGAGI (reference sequence). The V segment lost 7 bases and the J segment 0 bases; nucleotides outside the gene matches: 11. The CDR3 consists of 16 residues. CDR3 nucleotide sequence: TGTGCCAGCACACAACGGGCGGGACAGATGAACACTGAAGCTTTCTTT. Translated, it gives CASTQRAGQMNTEAFF.

This clone was detected a few times. The chain uses TRBV4-1 and TRBJ2-7; no definite D call. Trimming stripped 5 bases from V and 7 bases from J, with 9 bases between. The CDR3 is 11 residues long. The germline CDR1 and CDR2 sequences are MGHRA and YSYEKL. The CDR3 coding sequence is TGCGCCAGCAGCTCCTACAGTGAGCAGTACTTC. Translation: CASSSYSEQYF.

This sequence joins TRBV7-2 and TRBJ1-2, with D unclear. This CDR3 region has 15 residues. Per germline, CDR1 SGHTA and CDR2 FQGNSA. V lost 5 bases and J lost 8, with 21 bases in between. The CDR3 is CASSKTSGSPEGYTF. DNA for the CDR3: TGTGCCAGCAGCAAGACGTCCGGGTCCCCTGAAGGCTACACCTTC.

The rearrangement uses TRBV5-6 and TRBJ2-2; 8 bases match TRBD2. Trimming cost V 3 bases and J 1 base; bases outside gene matches: 14. CDR1 is SGHDT, CDR2 YYEEEE, per germline. This CDR3 spans 19 amino acids. DNA for the CDR3: TGTGCCAGCAGCTGTCTAGCGGGCCGTTTAGATGAGAACACCGGGGAGCTGTTTTTT. Translating it yields CASSCLAGRLDENTGELFF.

The chain joins TRBV19 to TRBJ2-4, with D tentatively TRBD1 or TRBD2 (5 bases each). The ends were cut back, 6 bases at V and 0 bases at J, with 12 bases in the middle. Germline lookup yields CDR1 LNHDA and CDR2 SQIVND (reference sequence). The CDR3 spans 15 residues. As DNA, the CDR3 is TGTGCCAGTAGCCGGGGCGGTCTAGCCAAAAACATTCAGTACTTC. This gives the protein CASSRGGLAKNIQYF.

The table lists this clone with a few counts. The chain joins TRBV7-2 to TRBJ2-7, with D perhaps matching TRBD2 (5 bases). V lost 1 base, J lost 6 bases, and 10 bases lay in between. Looked up from germline, CDR1 is SGHTA and CDR2 is FQGNSA. The CDR3 extends over 13 amino acids. The CDR3 DNA reads TGTGCCAGCAGCTTAGGGGAGCTCCGCGAGCAGTACTTC. Translation gives CASSLGELREQYF.

The chain couples TRBV11-2 to TRBJ2-1; 11 bases line up with TRBD2. Germline assignment: CDR1 SGHAT and CDR2 FQNNGV. The V segment lost 5 bases and the J segment 0 bases; nucleotides outside the gene matches: 12. The CDR3 runs to 19 residues. CDR3 DNA: TGTGCCAGCAGCCATCTAGCGGGAGGTCTTGTCGGCTCCTACAATGAGCAGTTCTTC. It translates to CASSHLAGGLVGSYNEQFF.

The chain carries TRBV5-4 and TRBJ2-5; no firm D call. Trimming cost V 4 bases and J 0 bases, with 10 bases left between them. From germline, CDR1 is SGHNT and CDR2 YYREEE (reference sequence). The CDR3 has 14 residues. The CDR3 coding sequence is TGTGCCAGCAGCCTTGCAGGTTACCAAGAGACCCAGTACTTC. Translating gives CASSLAGYQETQYF.

The genes are TRBV19 and TRBJ1-2; 7 bases fit TRBD1. Trimming removed 4 bases from V and 7 bases from J; junction bases left unmatched: 12. The CDR3 has 15 residues. The V gene's germline CDR1 is LNHDA and CDR2 SQIVND (reference sequence). CDR3 DNA sequence: TGTGCCAGTAGTACAAAAACAGGGGTTGCGATTGGCTACACCTTC. It is translated as CASSTKTGVAIGYTF.

V is TRBV6-5 and J is TRBJ2-5, with D possibly being TRBD1 (5 bases). Trimming removed 7 bases at V and 2 bases at J, with 8 bases between. Germline loops: CDR1 MNHEY, CDR2 SVGAGI. The CDR3 has 12 amino acids. In DNA, the CDR3 is TGTGCCAGCAAGCAGGGACAAGAGACCCAGTACTTC. The encoded protein is CASKQGQETQYF.

The gene calls are TRBV7-3 and TRBJ2-3; 8 nucleotides agree with TRBD2. The germline gives CDR1 SGHTA, CDR2 FQGTGA. CDR3 length: 16 amino acids. J gave up 0 bases and V 1 base, and 3 bases lay outside the gene matches. The CDR3 loop is CASSLKRGTSTDTQYF. In DNA form, the CDR3 reads TGTGCCAGCAGCTTAAAGCGGGGGACAAGCACAGATACGCAGTATTTT.

V is TRBV5-6 and J is TRBJ2-4, with D possibly being TRBD1 (5 bases). The CDR3 is made up of 14 amino acids. The germline V and J ends were trimmed by 2 bases and 7 bases, with 13 bases remaining between them. Germline V CDR1 and CDR2: SGHDT, YYEEEE. The CDR3 is CASSLLRELNIQYF. The CDR3, as DNA: TGTGCCAGCAGCTTACTCAGGGAATTGAACATTCAGTACTTC.

This clone has just one count. V gene TRBV27 combines with J gene TRBJ2-6; D perhaps matches TRBD1 (5 bases). CDR1 MNHEY and CDR2 SMNVEV come from the germline V gene (reference sequence). The CDR3 has 17 amino acids. Between the trimmed V and J ends, which lost 6 bases and 0 bases, there was a span of 15 bases. The CDR3 region is CASSPGDSPSGANVLTF. Written as DNA, the CDR3 is TGTGCCAGCAGCCCCGGCGACAGCCCCTCTGGGGCCAACGTCCTGACTTTC.

This clone was counted a single time. The V call is TRBV29-1, the J call TRBJ1-1; D is ambiguous. Germline V gene sequence: CDR1 SQVTM, CDR2 ANQGSEA. Between the trimmed V and J ends, which lost 7 bases and 6 bases, there was a span of 15 bases. The CDR3 contains 12 residues. The CDR3 DNA reads TGCAGCGCTCTATATCCCCCGGCTGAAGCTTTCTTT. Translation: CSALYPPAEAFF.

This clone has just one count. The rearrangement uses TRBV6-4 and TRBJ2-1; weak D call: TRBD2 (6 bases). The CDR3 covers 13 residues. The germline V gene encodes CDR1 MRHNA and CDR2 SNTAGT. V was cut by 5 bases and J by 5 bases, with 10 bases left in between. The CDR3 DNA is TGTGCCAGCAGTTTGCGGGGCGACAATGAGCAGTTCTTC. Translating gives CASSLRGDNEQFF.

V usage is TRBV7-9 and J usage is TRBJ1-2; D is ambiguous. CDR1 and CDR2 (germline): SEHNR, FQNEAQ (reference sequence). Between the trimmed V and J ends, which lost 5 bases and 7 bases, there was a span of 17 bases. This CDR3 has 14 amino acids. The CDR3 spells CASSPSMGSAGYTF. The CDR3 nucleotides are TGTGCCAGCAGCCCATCCATGGGGTCGGCTGGCTACACCTTC.

The CDR3 DNA reads as TGCGCCAGCAGCTTGCCGACAGGGGAGGAAAAACTGTTTTTT. Protein product: CASSLPTGEEKLFF. The chain couples TRBV5-1 to TRBJ1-4, with 8 bases aligning to TRBD1. Losses at the gene ends were 1 base for V and 8 bases for J; bases not matched to a gene: 4. This CDR3 has 14 amino acids. Germline CDR1 and CDR2: SGHRS and YFSETQ.

This clone was seen a handful of times. The CDR3 nucleotides read TGTGCCAGCATAGGGCCGGGGCTTTCACCCCTCCACTTT. Translated: CASIGPGLSPLHF. V gene TRBV6-5 combines with J gene TRBJ1-6, with D tentatively TRBD1 (5 bases). Germline V gene sequence: CDR1 MNHEY, CDR2 SVGAGI. CDR3 length: 13 residues. V was pared by 7 bases and J by 9 bases, with 13 bases between.